Listed below are T cell receptor beta chains from one sample, sequenced in a study of response to subunit inactivated influenza vaccine. TCRdb called the RT-PCR reads again in MiXCR, with one record for every CDR3 protein. In the table there are 500,000 to 600,000 distinct CDR3 sequences, approximately 12% of which are singletons. This specimen consisted of PBMCs from blood, obtained 40 to 50 days after vaccination. All receptors come from a man in his fifties who received an inactivated influenza vaccine. CDR3s include the opening cysteine and the closing phenylalanine or tryptophan. The D gene is left open where the match is weak. A clone size is listed for some rows: how often the clone was seen (once, few, many), or a class if it is expanded.

D gene	V gene	J gene	clone size	CDR3 DNA	CDR3 protein
-	TRBV6-1	TRBJ2-7	many	TGTGCCAGCAGTGACCCGGGACGCAGCTACGAGCAGTACTTC	CASSDPGRSYEQYF
TRBD1	TRBV7-8	TRBJ2-1	-	TGTGCCAGCAGCTTTACCCGCGGGGGACAGGGGATCAATGAGCAGTTCTTC	CASSFTRGGQGINEQFF
-	TRBV15	TRBJ2-2	-	TGTGCCACCAGCCCCATGGGGGGCAACACCGGGGAGCTGTTTTTT	CATSPMGGNTGELFF
TRBD1	TRBV25-1	TRBJ1-1	-	TGTGCCAGCAGAGCGTCAGGGGGCACTGAAGCTTTCTTT	CASRASGGTEAFF
TRBD2	TRBV28	TRBJ2-7	few	TGTGCCACCCAAGCACTAGCGGGAGACTTCTACGAGCAGTACTTC	CATQALAGDFYEQYF
-	TRBV24-1	TRBJ2-3	many	TGTGCCACCAGTGAGGAAGGGACTCCCGTGGATACGCAGTATTTT	CATSEEGTPVDTQYF
-	TRBV20-1	TRBJ2-3	-	TGCAGTGCTAGAGGGATAGGTACCACAGATACGCAGTATTTT	CSARGIGTTDTQYF
-	TRBV7-9	TRBJ1-4	-	TGTGCCAGCAGCTTTTCCCTCCGGGACGAAGAAAAACTGTTTTTT	CASSFSLRDEEKLFF
-	TRBV11-2	TRBJ2-7	-	TGTGCCAGCAGTAGGGAGGGGGCCCGACTCTCCTACGAGCAGTACTTC	CASSREGARLSYEQYF
TRBD1	TRBV20-1	TRBJ1-5	few	TGCAGTGCAAACCGACAGGGGATATTCAATCAGCCCCAGCATTTT	CSANRQGIFNQPQHF
-	TRBV4-3	TRBJ1-2	few	TGCGCCAGCAGCCAAGAAGTAGGCACCTCGATCTATGGCTACACCTTC	CASSQEVGTSIYGYTF
-	TRBV12-3/TRBV12-4	TRBJ1-2	-	TGTGCCAGCAGTTTAGGTCCCCGTGGCTATGGCTACACCTTC	CASSLGPRGYGYTF
-	TRBV10-3	TRBJ2-6	few	TGTGCCATCGGGGCCTCGATGTCCGGGGCCAACGTCCTGACTTTC	CAIGASMSGANVLTF
-	TRBV12-3/TRBV12-4	TRBJ1-6	-	TGTGCCAGCCGATTCGGAAACTATAATTCACCCCTCCACTTT	CASRFGNYNSPLHF
TRBD1	TRBV11-2	TRBJ2-7	few	TGTGCCAGCAGACCCAAACCGGGACAGGGGTCCTACGAGCAGTACTTC	CASRPKPGQGSYEQYF
TRBD1	TRBV12-3/TRBV12-4	TRBJ2-7	many	TGTGCCAGCAGCGTGTCCGGGACAGGGTCGGAGCAGTACTTC	CASSVSGTGSEQYF
-	TRBV11-2	TRBJ2-7	few	TGTGCCAGCAGCTCCTACAGGGGGGGGGCCTTCTACGAGCAGTACTTC	CASSSYRGGAFYEQYF
TRBD2	TRBV10-3	TRBJ2-3	-	TGTGCCATCAGTACCGGGGGGGTCACAGATACGCAGTATTTT	CAISTGGVTDTQYF
TRBD2	TRBV7-2	TRBJ2-3	-	TGTGCCAGCGCCTCTAGCGGGGGGGGGGATACGCAGTATTTT	CASASSGGGDTQYF
TRBD1	TRBV28	TRBJ1-1	few	TGTGCCAGCAGTCGGACAGGGGGCTGGGACACTGAAGCTTTCTTT	CASSRTGGWDTEAFF
TRBD1	TRBV7-2	TRBJ1-5	few	TGTGCCAGCAGCTTTTCCGGGACAGACGGCAATCAGCCCCAGCATTTT	CASSFSGTDGNQPQHF
-	TRBV28	TRBJ2-7	-	TGTGCCAGCAGTTTCGGGTCACCCTACGAGCAGTACTTC	CASSFGSPYEQYF
-	TRBV10-3	TRBJ2-6	few	TGTGCCTCCCTTATGGGGTCCTCTGGGGCCAACGTCCTGACTTTC	CASLMGSSGANVLTF
TRBD2	TRBV20-1	TRBJ2-1	few	TGCAGTGCTACCCCCTTTAGCGGGGGCTACAATGAGCAGTTCTTC	CSATPFSGGYNEQFF
-	TRBV7-6	TRBJ2-1	-	TGTGCCAGCAGCTTATTCCCTGGGGGTGAGCAGTTCTTC	CASSLFPGGEQFF
TRBD1	TRBV12-3/TRBV12-4	TRBJ2-3	many	TGTGCCAGCAGCCCAGCGTGGGGGACAGAGGAGCGCACAGATACGCAGTATTTT	CASSPAWGTEERTDTQYF
-	TRBV29-1	TRBJ2-3	-	TGCAGCGCTGCTACAGGGTCAGGTACGCAGTATTTT	CSAATGSGTQYF
TRBD1	TRBV6-1	TRBJ1-3	few	TGTGCCAGCAGGCCGGGACAGGGGGCGAACACCATATATTTT	CASRPGQGANTIYF
TRBD1	TRBV2	TRBJ2-7	-	TGTGCCAGCAAATTCCTGACAGGGGAAGACTACGAGCAGTACTTC	CASKFLTGEDYEQYF
-	TRBV7-2	TRBJ1-1	-	TGTGCCAGCAGCTTAGCCGACCCCACTGAAGCTTTCTTT	CASSLADPTEAFF
-	TRBV4-2	TRBJ2-3	few	TGTGCCAGCAGCCACCCCGGAGGGACAGATACGCAGTATTTT	CASSHPGGTDTQYF
TRBD2	TRBV5-1	TRBJ2-3	-	TGCGCCAGCAGCTTAAGCGGGGGACAAAGCACAGATACGCAGTATTTT	CASSLSGGQSTDTQYF
TRBD1	TRBV20-1	TRBJ2-5	many	TGCAGTGCTCACGCGGGGACAGGGGGGCCAACGACCCAGTACTTC	CSAHAGTGGPTTQYF
TRBD2	TRBV7-9	TRBJ2-1	few	TGTGCCAGCAGCTTATCTCTAACTAGCGGGAGTGGGAATGAGCAGTTCTTC	CASSLSLTSGSGNEQFF
-	TRBV5-1	TRBJ2-4	-	TGCGCCAGCAGCACCGGATTGCGTACAGGCGAAAACATTCAGTACTTC	CASSTGLRTGENIQYF
TRBD2	TRBV20-1	TRBJ2-1	-	TGCAGTGCTAAGACTAGCGGGAGCTCCTACAATGAGCAGTTCTTC	CSAKTSGSSYNEQFF
-	TRBV19	TRBJ1-3	few	TGTGCCAGTAGTATTCGCCCCGGATCCGACTCTGGAAACACCATATATTTT	CASSIRPGSDSGNTIYF
-	TRBV5-5	TRBJ2-7	-	TGTGCCAGCAGCTTGGGCCCTGCCAGCCACTACGAGCAGTACTTC	CASSLGPASHYEQYF
TRBD2	TRBV12-3/TRBV12-4	TRBJ2-3	many	TGTGCCAGCAGTTTAGTAGGACTAGCGGGCACAGATACGCAGTATTTT	CASSLVGLAGTDTQYF
TRBD1	TRBV4-1	TRBJ2-7	-	TGCGCCAGCAGCCAACCTGGGACAGGGGACAACGAGCAGTACTTC	CASSQPGTGDNEQYF
TRBD2	TRBV6-1	TRBJ2-1	few	TGTGCCAGCAGCGCCGGGAGGGTTGCTTACAATGAGCAGTTCTTC	CASSAGRVAYNEQFF
TRBD1	TRBV29-1	TRBJ1-5	few	TGCAGCCCTTGCCAACAGGGGAATCAGCCCCAGCATTTT	CSPCQQGNQPQHF
-	TRBV4-1	TRBJ1-6	-	TGCGCCAGCAGACCTTACGGACCGGGGGAACCCCTCCACTTT	CASRPYGPGEPLHF
TRBD1	TRBV7-9	TRBJ1-2	few	TGTGCCAGCAGCTTAGGCGGGACAGGGGGCGACTATGGCTACACCTTC	CASSLGGTGGDYGYTF
-	TRBV6-2/TRBV6-3	TRBJ1-2	-	TGTGCCAGCAGTTACGGAACCCAGGACCTCTATGGCTACACCTTC	CASSYGTQDLYGYTF
-	TRBV7-9	TRBJ2-3	-	TGTGCCAGCAGCTTCCTCAGTCGTACGGATACGCAGTATTTT	CASSFLSRTDTQYF
TRBD1	TRBV12-3/TRBV12-4	TRBJ2-1	many	TGTGCCAGCAGTTCTCAGACAGGGTTTTACAATGAGCAGTTCTTC	CASSSQTGFYNEQFF
-	TRBV12-3/TRBV12-4	TRBJ2-7	-	TGTGCCAGCAGTTTAGCGATCCGGGAGCAGTACTTC	CASSLAIREQYF
-	TRBV29-1	TRBJ1-6	-	TGCAGCGTACTAGAAGACTATAATTCACCCCTCCACTTT	CSVLEDYNSPLHF
-	TRBV10-3	TRBJ2-7	few	TGTGCCATCAGTGAGTCGGGGTTAAAGTCCTACGAGCAGTACTTC	CAISESGLKSYEQYF
-	TRBV20-1	TRBJ1-6	few	TGCAGTGCTAGAGGTGGAGGGCCTTCACCCCTCCACTTT	CSARGGGPSPLHF
TRBD2	TRBV18	TRBJ2-7	-	TGTGCCAGCTCACCGTTTTCGGCTAGCGGTCGACGGGAGCAGTACTTC	CASSPFSASGRREQYF
-	TRBV20-1	TRBJ1-5	-	TGCAGTGCTAGAGATCCTAGTCAGCCCCAGCATTTT	CSARDPSQPQHF
-	TRBV5-6	TRBJ1-6	few	TGTGCCAGCAGCCCCCGGGCCGCGGTTTTGGATTCACCCCTCCACTTT	CASSPRAAVLDSPLHF
TRBD2	TRBV4-2	TRBJ2-3	few	TGTGCCAGCAGCCAAGGGGGACTAGCAGATTACCAGGATACGCAGTATTTT	CASSQGGLADYQDTQYF
TRBD2	TRBV6-5	TRBJ2-2	few	TGTGCCAGCAGTTTCGCGGGACTAGCGGGAGCCACCGGGGAGCTGTTTTTT	CASSFAGLAGATGELFF
-	TRBV7-9	TRBJ1-4	few	TGTGCCAGCAGCTCAGGACGCCATAATGAAAAACTGTTTTTT	CASSSGRHNEKLFF
-	TRBV7-8	TRBJ2-3	many	TGTGCCAGCAGCTTTCAGGGCACAGATACGCAGTATTTT	CASSFQGTDTQYF
-	TRBV7-2	TRBJ1-4	-	TGTGCCAGCAGCCCTCAGGGGCCAGGGTTGGAAAAACTGTTTTTT	CASSPQGPGLEKLFF
-	TRBV6-1	TRBJ2-1	many	TGTGCCAGCAGGCTTGGAACGGGTGAGCAGTTCTTC	CASRLGTGEQFF